This is a list of T cell receptor beta chains from one sample in a study of shared clonotypes between healthy human individuals. The repertoire was sequenced with immunoSEQ multiplex PCR; TCRdb's copy has only in-frame clones and lacks some. This table holds under 600,000 clones, more than 95% found once. Sequencing input: naive CD4+ T cells sorted from blood. These receptors were obtained from a woman aged 25 to 39 in good health. Each CDR3 is given with its conserved first and last residue. The order of the fields is V gene, J gene, D gene, CDR3 protein. The D gene is left open where the match is weak.

>TRBV15|-|TRBD2
CATSRDVAASGRAGIEQYF
>TRBV5-4|TRBJ2-5|TRBD1
CASRDGTAQETQYF
>TRBV29-1|TRBJ2-5|-
CSVETVPARETQYF
>TRBV6-1|TRBJ2-7|-
CASSHEGSSYEQYF
>TRBV5-5|TRBJ2-1|-
CASGRITTTYNEQFF
>TRBV28|TRBJ1-2|-
CASSSTESNGYTF
>TRBV21-1|TRBJ2-2|-
CASSTQGPNTGELFF
>TRBV7-9|TRBJ2-4|TRBD2
CASSPPLQSGGAKNIQYF
>TRBV5-1|TRBJ1-2|-
CASSLAVNANYGYTF
>TRBV6-6|TRBJ1-4|TRBD1
CASSYSVGQGGEKLFF
>TRBV7-3|TRBJ2-2|-
CASSLGQLSGELFF
>TRBV2|TRBJ1-5|-
CASRATDLWQPQHF
>TRBV11-2|TRBJ2-3|TRBD2
CASSFRRRSGSKDTQYF
>TRBV10-3|TRBJ1-2|TRBD1
CAISERDSYGYTF
>TRBV2|TRBJ1-1|TRBD1
CASSGGQGVAFF
>TRBV15|TRBJ2-7|TRBD1
CATSRGTGGASIEQYF
>TRBV19|TRBJ1-1|-
CASPPPGALQRDTEAFF
>TRBV4-1|TRBJ1-1|TRBD1
CASSQGTGGTNTEAFF
>TRBV5-1|TRBJ1-5|-
CASSLEGGNQPQHF
>TRBV19|TRBJ2-7|-
CASRTWGKEGEQYF